Listed here are 28 T cell receptor beta chains from one sample, sequenced in a study of T cells in Graves' hyperthyroidism and ophthalmopathy. TCR beta CDR3 regions were amplified from RNA. Using the HTBI primer set, a first-round RT-PCR was run on the TCR CDR3. Using its own MiXCR run on the multiplex PCR reads, TCRdb lists one record per CDR3 protein. The sample records 40,000 or so distinct CDR3 sequences, roughly 49% being singletons. Sequenced: blood. The receptors come from a woman in her forties or fifties with Graves' hyperthyroidism that later progressed to Graves' ophthalmopathy.

This clonotype was counted many times. J is TRBJ1-5 and V is TRBV12-3 or TRBV12-4, with TRBD1 identical over 9 bases. V lost 6 bases to trimming and J lost 7 bases; unmatched junction nucleotides: 10. The CDR3 has 15 residues. The CDR3 protein is CASSPGQGEKQPQHF. The CDR3 nucleotides read TGTGCCAGCAGCCCGGGACAGGGAGAGAAACAGCCCCAGCATTTT.

This rearrangement joins TRBV7-6 to TRBJ2-3; the D is unclear. Germline CDR1 reads SGHVS; CDR2 reads FNYEAQ. The CDR3 has 17 residues. V lost 2 bases and J lost 1, with 16 bases in between. Written as DNA, the CDR3 is TGTGCCAGCAGCTTAACCGTCTCTAGAGCACGCACAGATACGCAGTATTTT. Amino acid sequence: CASSLTVSRARTDTQYF.

This clonotype is medium-sized (0.01 to 0.1%) within its sample. This sequence joins TRBV19 and TRBJ2-3; the D is unclear. The CDR3 contains 12 residues. The germline CDR1 and CDR2 sequences are LNHDA and SQIVND (reference sequence). Trimming took 1 base from V and 4 from J, leaving 3 bases between them. The CDR3 sequence is CASSIVADTQYF. CDR3 bases: TGTGCCAGTAGTATAGTGGCAGATACGCAGTATTTT.

There are a few counts of this clonotype. The chain combines TRBV2 with TRBJ2-5; 11 bases map to TRBD2. V gave up 6 bases and J gave up 3 bases; unmatched junction bases: 6. This CDR3 spans 15 amino acids. Germline CDR1 is SNHLY and CDR2 is FYNNEI. The CDR3 nucleotides read TGTGCCAGCAGCAGACTAGCGGGGCCCAAAGAGACCCAGTACTTC. Amino acid sequence: CASSRLAGPKETQYF. Supplemented by reference TRBV2 and TRBJ2-5, the full variable domain reads EPEVTQTPSHQVTQMGQEVILRCVPISNHLYFYWYRQILGQKVEFLVSFYNNEISEKSEIFDDQFSVERPDGSNFTLKIRSTKLEDSAMYFCASSRLAGPKETQYFGPGTRLLVL.

The genes are TRBV12-5 and TRBJ2-7; TRBD2 matches 8 bases. This CDR3 has 15 amino acids. Germline V CDR1 and CDR2: LGHNT, FRNRAP. Trimming removed 3 bases from V and 1 base from J; junction bases left unmatched: 5. CDR3 loop: CASGLSSGWSYEQYF. CDR3 coding DNA: TGTGCTAGTGGTTTATCTAGCGGGTGGTCCTACGAGCAGTACTTC.

Ten or more counts support this clonotype. The chain employs TRBV11-3 and TRBJ2-6; TRBD1 matches 9 bases. This CDR3 comprises 19 residues. Trimming took 4 bases from V and 2 from J; bases not matched to a gene: 12. Germline V gene data show CDR1 as SGHNT and CDR2 as YENEEA. The CDR3 sequence is CASSWGPGQGGAGANVLTF. DNA for the CDR3: TGTGCCAGCAGCTGGGGACCGGGACAGGGAGGTGCTGGGGCCAACGTCCTGACTTTC. The entire variable domain, with the rest obtained from reference TRBV11-3 and TRBJ2-6, is as follows: EAGVVQSPRYKIIEKKQPVAFWCNPISGHNTLYWYLQNLGQGPELLIRYENEEAVDDSQLPKDRFSAERLKGVDSTLKIQPAELGDSAVYLCASSWGPGQGGAGANVLTFGAGSRLTVL.

This clonotype was counted at least ten times. The gene calls are TRBV5-1 and TRBJ2-5; 8 bases fit TRBD1. With V trimmed by 4 bases and J by 5 bases, 10 bases remained unmatched. The CDR3 contains 15 residues. Germline CDR1 SGHRS, CDR2 YFSETQ. The CDR3 DNA sequence: TGCGCCAGCAGCATGACAGGGGATTGGTCTGAGACCCAGTACTTC. Its protein is CASSMTGDWSETQYF.

This clonotype was seen repeatedly, ten times or more. The rearrangement uses TRBV2 and TRBJ1-5; D call uncertain. Germline V gene data show CDR1 as SNHLY and CDR2 as FYNNEI. Trimming removed 6 bases from V and 3 bases from J, with 6 bases in between. This CDR3 contains 12 residues. Here the CDR3 reads CASRGDNQPQHF. CDR3 DNA sequence: TGTGCCAGCAGGGGTGACAATCAGCCCCAGCATTTT.

This clonotype was seen ten or more times. The gene calls are TRBV5-1 and TRBJ2-7; 7 bases match TRBD1. With V trimmed by 0 bases and J by 5 bases, 5 bases remained unmatched. Germline-derived CDR1 and CDR2 are SGHRS and YFSETQ. This CDR3 region has 14 residues. The CDR3 DNA follows: TGCGCCAGCAGCTTGGGACAGGGAAACCACGAGCAGTACTTC. Translated: CASSLGQGNHEQYF.

The V and J genes are TRBV12-5 and TRBJ2-5; D might be TRBD2 (5 bases). Per germline, CDR1 LGHNT and CDR2 FRNRAP. The CDR3 is made up of 14 amino acids. Trimming took 4 bases from V and 2 from J, leaving 11 bases between them. The CDR3 DNA follows: TGTGCTAGTGGTTCCGGGGTCTATCAAGAGACCCAGTACTTC. Protein: CASGSGVYQETQYF.

Many counts were recorded for this clonotype. Being one base from a much bigger clone, this may be a read error. The J gene is TRBJ2-7, the V gene TRBV7-8; D may correspond to TRBD1 or TRBD2 (6 bases each). With 1 base removed from V and 2 bases from J, the gap between germline ends came to 9 bases. The CDR3 runs 14 residues. Germline-derived CDR1 and CDR2 are SGHVS and FQNEAQ. CDR3 DNA sequence: TGTGCCAGCAGCTTAGAGGGGGGTACCTACGAGCAGTACTTC. Its protein is CASSLEGGTYEQYF.

The J gene is TRBJ2-5, the V gene TRBV18; TRBD1 matches at 9 bases. The CDR3 sequence is 16 residues long. After removal of 3 bases from V and 4 bases from J, the junction contained 9 bases not matched to a gene. Germline CDR1 is KGHSH and CDR2 is LQKENI. The chain's CDR3 is CASSPGTGRFGETQYF. The CDR3 DNA reads as TGTGCCAGCTCACCGGGGACAGGGAGATTCGGAGAGACCCAGTACTTC.

This clonotype showed up just once. The rearrangement joins TRBV2 to TRBJ2-3, with 7 bases identical to TRBD2. V trimming: 1 base; J trimming: 1 base; junction bases outside the gene matches: 2. Germline CDR1 and CDR2: SNHLY and FYNNEI. The CDR3 has 15 amino acids. The CDR3 protein is CASSEEAGRTDTQYF. CDR3 coding DNA: TGTGCCAGCAGTGAAGAAGCGGGGCGCACAGATACGCAGTATTTT.

In regard to this clonotype: The conserved phenylalanine or tryptophan is not found at the CDR3 terminus, so this likely reflects a read error. This sequence joins TRBV7-9 and TRBJ2-5; D remains ambiguous. The germline V gene encodes CDR1 SEHNR and CDR2 FQNEAQ (reference sequence). The V end was cut by 5 bases, the J end by 3 bases, with 7 bases between. This CDR3 is 12 amino acids long. The CDR3 reads CASSMIKETQYC. The CDR3 DNA sequence: TGTGCCAGCAGCATGATTAAAGAGACCCAGTACTGC.

This clonotype was seen ten or more times. CDR3 sequence reads: CASSVTLNYGYTF. As DNA, the CDR3 is TGTGCCAGCAGTGTGACGCTCAACTATGGCTACACCTTC. The chain combines TRBV6-1 with TRBJ1-2; no definite D call. CDR1 is MNHNS, CDR2 SASEGT, per germline. This CDR3 has 13 residues. V lost 4 bases, J lost 2 bases, and 8 bases lay in between.

The chain employs TRBV12-3 or TRBV12-4 and TRBJ1-2; D uncertain. Trimming stripped 3 bases from V and 0 bases from J, with 11 bases between. The CDR3 runs 15 residues. The CDR3 here is CASSFLDGTNYGYTF. CDR3 sequence (DNA): TGTGCCAGCAGTTTCCTGGACGGGACTAACTATGGCTACACCTTC.

V gene TRBV7-9 combines with J gene TRBJ2-6; D may be TRBD1 (5 bases). CDR1 is SEHNR, CDR2 FQNEAQ, per germline (reference sequence). The ends were cut back, 7 bases at V and 4 bases at J, with 17 bases in the middle. The CDR3 covers 16 residues. CDR3 residues: CASTAATKGGANVLTF. CDR3 in DNA: TGTGCCAGCACCGCCGCCACCAAGGGGGGGGCCAACGTCCTGACTTTC.

This clonotype showed up just once. This chain's CDR3 is CASSLTQGIYTGELFF. In nucleotides, the CDR3 is TGTGCCAGCAGTTTGACTCAGGGGATTTACACCGGGGAGCTGTTTTTT. This chain links TRBV27 with TRBJ2-2, with a weak D call TRBD1 (6 bases). This CDR3 spans 16 amino acids. Germline CDR1 is MNHEY and CDR2 is SMNVEV (reference sequence). The V end lost 3 bases, the J end lost 3 bases, and 14 bases lay between the germline ends.

This chain uses TRBV7-3 with TRBJ2-2; D perhaps matches TRBD1 (5 bases). Looked up from germline, CDR1 is SGHTA and CDR2 is FQGTGA. The germline V and J ends were trimmed by 5 bases and 11 bases, with 18 bases remaining between them. The CDR3 spans 14 residues. CDR3 DNA sequence: TGTGCCAGCAGCCCCTGGGGCAAACACAATGAGCTGTTTTTT. Residues: CASSPWGKHNELFF.

This clonotype was seen at least ten times. J is TRBJ1-3 and V is TRBV6-6, with 7 bases matching TRBD1. This CDR3 is built from 15 residues. V lost 6 bases to trimming and J lost 0 bases; unmatched junction nucleotides: 5. The germline gives CDR1 MNHNY, CDR2 SVGAGI (reference sequence). This chain's CDR3 is CASRGGQSSGNTIYF. The CDR3 DNA follows: TGTGCCAGCAGAGGGGGACAGAGCTCTGGAAACACCATATATTTT.

Judged by abundance, this clonotype is medium-sized. The V gene is TRBV10-3, the J gene TRBJ1-5; D remains ambiguous. V was shortened by 7 bases and J by 2 bases, with 12 bases between the two germline ends. CDR1 ENHRY and CDR2 SYGVKD come from the germline V gene. This CDR3 is 14 amino acids long. CDR3 nucleotides: TGTGCCATCAAAAGCGGCAGTGGCAATCAGCCCCAGCATTTT. Protein sequence: CAIKSGSGNQPQHF.

The chain uses TRBV20-1 and TRBJ2-7; D call uncertain. The CDR3 contains 14 residues. In germline, CDR1 is DFQATT, CDR2 SNEGSKA (reference sequence). Trimming left V 0 bases short and J 2 bases short, with 11 bases between. The CDR3 here is CSARDSRHAYEQYF. DNA for the CDR3: TGCAGTGCTAGAGATTCGCGGCATGCCTACGAGCAGTACTTC.

This clonotype counts as medium-sized (0.01 to 0.1%). Its ends do not fully match the called genes, so a read error is possible. V usage is TRBV7-7 and J usage is TRBJ2-1; 16 nucleotides line up with TRBD2. The CDR3 contains 15 residues. Germline CDR1 SSHAT, CDR2 FNYEAQ (reference sequence). Written as DNA, the CDR3 is TGTGCTAGCAGCGCGGGACTAGCGGGAGGGAATGAGCAGTTCTTC. Residues: CASSAGLAGGNEQFF.

Note on this clonotype: At one of its ends the junction is not consistent with the germline gene, which may arise from a read error. The CDR3 loop reads CASSLARAGGYGYTF. The CDR3 DNA follows: TGTGCCAGCAGCTTAGCGCGGGCAGGGGGCTATGGCTATACCTTC. The chain links TRBV7-8 to TRBJ1-2; 8 positions match TRBD1. CDR3 size: 15 residues. Germline CDR1 is SGHVS and CDR2 is FQNEAQ.

V usage is TRBV20-1 and J usage is TRBJ2-1; D perhaps matches TRBD1 (5 bases). This CDR3 contains 14 residues. Germline V gives CDR1 DFQATT, CDR2 SNEGSKA (reference sequence). Trimming pared 3 bases from V and 0 bases from J, leaving 9 bases between. The CDR3 spells CSASPGLSYNEQFF. Here the CDR3 DNA reads TGCAGTGCTAGTCCAGGGCTCTCCTACAATGAGCAGTTCTTC.

This clonotype counts as medium-sized. The chain uses TRBV15 and TRBJ1-2, with D hard to call. Germline lookup yields CDR1 LNHNV and CDR2 YYDKDF (reference sequence). V was clipped by 0 bases and J by 4 bases, with 6 bases between them. The CDR3 is 13 amino acids. CDR3 region: CATSRDKTYGYTF. The CDR3 DNA is TGTGCCACCAGCAGAGATAAGACCTATGGCTACACCTTC.

At least ten counts were recorded for this clonotype. The CDR3, as DNA: TGTGCCAGCAGTTTAGCTTTCGGGACAGGGGTTACAGATACGCAGTATTTT. Translation: CASSLAFGTGVTDTQYF. This chain uses TRBV12-3 or TRBV12-4 with TRBJ2-3; TRBD1 matches 10 bases. CDR3 length: 17 amino acids. J lost 3 bases, V lost 0 bases, and 6 bases had no gene match.

This clonotype showed up many times. This rearrangement joins TRBV10-3 to TRBJ1-1; D remains ambiguous. The V end was cut by 0 bases, the J end by 2 bases, with 7 bases between. The V gene's germline CDR1 is ENHRY and CDR2 SYGVKD. The CDR3 has 14 amino acids. As DNA, the CDR3 is TGTGCCATCAGTGAGTCTCCGGGAAACACTGAAGCTTTCTTT. Encoded protein: CAISESPGNTEAFF.